This T cell receptor (beta chain) appears in the sequencing data of a study of T cells after yellow fever vaccination. The CDR3 spans 16 residues. Germline V CDR1 and CDR2: SGHRS, YFSETQ. V lost 0 bases to trimming and J lost 5 bases; unmatched junction nucleotides: 5. Many counts were recorded for this clonotype. UMIs and a universal primer site were added when TCR cDNA was made by 5'RACE template switching. TCRdb ran MiXCR on the 5' RACE reads and lists one entry per CDR3 protein. The sample comprises under 40,000 distinct CDR3 sequences, 6.6% of which are singletons, and around a fifth rests with the top ten.

Sample: PBMCs, either bulk or a sorted T-cell subset (CD4+, CD8+, memory, or dextramer-sorted; not recorded which), taken on the day of the first yellow fever vaccination. The sequence derives from a young man who received the YFV17D yellow fever vaccine. The genes are TRBV5-1 and TRBJ2-1; 10 bases fit TRBD1. Here the CDR3 reads CASSLATGGLNNEQFF. The CDR3 nucleotides are TGCGCCAGCAGCTTGGCGACAGGGGGCTTAAACAATGAGCAGTTCTTC.